This T cell receptor beta chain was observed in a study of blood T cell repertoires in COVID-19. Study-level information: Sites across the United States, Italy and Spain contributed samples from acute and convalescent COVID-19. T cells, B-cell-depleted T cells, or PBMCs supplied cDNA or gDNA.

In the source study's methods: Amplification with reference gene primers provided the estimates of nucleated cell counts. Assay: immunoSEQ multiplex PCR; the TCRdb copy retains only in-frame clones and omits some. Clone size and V and J calls were adopted from that table, with D and trimming inferred from the DNA. The data show about 270,000 clones, with 70% to 90% seen just once and around 1.2% held by the top ten. Clinical history reported by participants formed the basis on which cohorts were assigned. The source of this sequence is a woman between 40 and 50 years old with acute COVID-19. The sample was PBMCs or T cells enriched from blood (not recorded which).

The CDR3 nucleotides are TGTGCCAGCAGGGCAGGGGCTCTCGAAAGTTCACCCCTCCACTTT. It specifies CASRAGALESSPLHF. The chain combines TRBV9 with TRBJ1-6; tentatively, D is TRBD1 (6 bases). Trimming cost V 5 bases and J 9 bases, with 18 bases left between them. The CDR3 is made up of 15 amino acids. Germline assignment: CDR1 SGDLS and CDR2 YYNGEE.